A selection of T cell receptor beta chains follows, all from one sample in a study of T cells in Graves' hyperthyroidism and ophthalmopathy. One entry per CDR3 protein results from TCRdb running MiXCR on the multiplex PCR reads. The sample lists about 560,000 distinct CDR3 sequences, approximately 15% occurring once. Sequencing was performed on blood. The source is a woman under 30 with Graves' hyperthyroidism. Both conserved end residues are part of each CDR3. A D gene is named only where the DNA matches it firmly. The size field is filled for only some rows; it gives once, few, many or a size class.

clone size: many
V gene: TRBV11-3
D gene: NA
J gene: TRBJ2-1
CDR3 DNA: TGTGCCAGCAGCTTCGATAGCGGAACCTACAATGAGCAGTTCTTC
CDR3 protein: CASSFDSGTYNEQFF

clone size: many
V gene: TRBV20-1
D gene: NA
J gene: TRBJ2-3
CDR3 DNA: TGCAGTGCTAGGGCAGGGAGCGGCACAGATACGCAGTATTTT
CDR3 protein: CSARAGSGTDTQYF

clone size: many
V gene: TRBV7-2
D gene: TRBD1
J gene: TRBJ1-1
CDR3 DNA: TGTGCCAGCCTGTATCCGACAGGGTGGAACACTGAAGCTTTCTTT
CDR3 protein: CASLYPTGWNTEAFF

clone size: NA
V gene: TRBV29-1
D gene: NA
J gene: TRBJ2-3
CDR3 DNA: TGCAGCGTGGGCGGGGCAGATACGCAGTATTTT
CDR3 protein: CSVGGADTQYF

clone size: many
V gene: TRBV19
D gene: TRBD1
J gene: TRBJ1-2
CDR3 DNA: TGTGCCAGTAGTACTCCGAGGGGGCGCGTTGATTCTCGGGGCTACACCTTC
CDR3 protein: CASSTPRGRVDSRGYTF

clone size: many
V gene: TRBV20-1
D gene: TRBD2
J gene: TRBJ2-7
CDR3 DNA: TGCAGTGCTAGACGTATTGGACTAGCGGGACGTACCTACGAGCAGTACTTC
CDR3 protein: CSARRIGLAGRTYEQYF

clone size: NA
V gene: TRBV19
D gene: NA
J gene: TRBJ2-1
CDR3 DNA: TGTGCCAGTAGTGACCACGGGGAGTCTACTGAGCAGTTCTTC
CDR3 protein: CASSDHGESTEQFF

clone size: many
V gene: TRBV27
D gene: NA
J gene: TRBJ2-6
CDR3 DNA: TGTGCCAGCAGCTTATCTGGGGCCAACGTCCTGACTTTC
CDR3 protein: CASSLSGANVLTF

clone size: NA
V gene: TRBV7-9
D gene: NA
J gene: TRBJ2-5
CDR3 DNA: TGTGCCAGCAGCTTAGGGACGAGGACCGGGGAAGAGACCCAGTACTTC
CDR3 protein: CASSLGTRTGEETQYF

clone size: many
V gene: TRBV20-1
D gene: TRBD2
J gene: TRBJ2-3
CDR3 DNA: TGCAGTGCTAGAAACCCTGGGGGAACCAGGGTGCTAGCGGGAGACACAGATACGCAGTATTTT
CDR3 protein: CSARNPGGTRVLAGDTDTQYF

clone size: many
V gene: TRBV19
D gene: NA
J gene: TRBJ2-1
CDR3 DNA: TGTGCCAGTTCGAGATCTCCAGGGTCCTACAATGAGCAGTTCTTC
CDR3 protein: CASSRSPGSYNEQFF

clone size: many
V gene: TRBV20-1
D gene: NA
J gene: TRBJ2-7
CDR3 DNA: TGCAGTGCTCCGTTAGGGGGGGCTGCCTACGAGCAGTACTTC
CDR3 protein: CSAPLGGAAYEQYF

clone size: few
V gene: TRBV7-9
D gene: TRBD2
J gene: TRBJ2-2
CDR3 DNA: TGTGCCAGCAGCTTAGGCGGGAGTAGCACCGGGGAGCTGTTTTTT
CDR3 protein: CASSLGGSSTGELFF

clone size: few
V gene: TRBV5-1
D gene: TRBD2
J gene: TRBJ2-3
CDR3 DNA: TGCGCCAGCAGCCGGGGCGCTAGCGGGACCGCAGATACGCAGTATTTT
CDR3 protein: CASSRGASGTADTQYF